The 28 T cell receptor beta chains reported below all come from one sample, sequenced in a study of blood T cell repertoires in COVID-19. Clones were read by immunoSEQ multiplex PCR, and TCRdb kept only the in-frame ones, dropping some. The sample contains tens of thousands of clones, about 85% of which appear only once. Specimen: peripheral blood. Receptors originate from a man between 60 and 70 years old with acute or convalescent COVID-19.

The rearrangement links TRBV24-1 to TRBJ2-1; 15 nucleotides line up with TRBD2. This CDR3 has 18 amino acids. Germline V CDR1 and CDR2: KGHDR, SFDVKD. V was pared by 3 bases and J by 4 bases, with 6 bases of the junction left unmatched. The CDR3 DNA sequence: TGTGCCACCAGTGATGCCGGGACTAGCGGGGGGAGGTACAATGAGCAGTTCTTC. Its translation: CATSDAGTSGGRYNEQFF.

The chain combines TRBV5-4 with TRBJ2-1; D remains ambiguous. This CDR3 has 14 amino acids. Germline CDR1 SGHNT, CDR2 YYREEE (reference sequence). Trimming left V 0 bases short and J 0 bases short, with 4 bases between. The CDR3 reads CASSLDSSYNEQFF. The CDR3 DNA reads TGTGCCAGCAGCTTGGATAGCTCCTACAATGAGCAGTTCTTC.

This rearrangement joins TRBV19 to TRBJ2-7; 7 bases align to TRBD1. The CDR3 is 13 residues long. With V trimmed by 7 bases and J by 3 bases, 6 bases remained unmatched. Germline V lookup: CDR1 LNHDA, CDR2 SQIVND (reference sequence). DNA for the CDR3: TGTGCCAGTACCGGGGACAGAGACTACGAGCAGTACTTC. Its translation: CASTGDRDYEQYF.

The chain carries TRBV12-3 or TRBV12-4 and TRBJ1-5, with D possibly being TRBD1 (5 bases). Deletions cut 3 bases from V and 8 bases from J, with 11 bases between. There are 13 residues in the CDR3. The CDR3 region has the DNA TGTGCCAGCAGTTTTCGGGGGACGGAGCCCCAGCATTTT. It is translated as CASSFRGTEPQHF.

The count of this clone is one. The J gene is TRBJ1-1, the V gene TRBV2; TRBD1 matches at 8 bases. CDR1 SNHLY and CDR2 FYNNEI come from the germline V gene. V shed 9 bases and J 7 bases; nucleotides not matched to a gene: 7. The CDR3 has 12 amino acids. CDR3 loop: CASIQGGLEAFF. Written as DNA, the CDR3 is TGTGCCAGTATACAGGGGGGCCTTGAAGCTTTCTTT.

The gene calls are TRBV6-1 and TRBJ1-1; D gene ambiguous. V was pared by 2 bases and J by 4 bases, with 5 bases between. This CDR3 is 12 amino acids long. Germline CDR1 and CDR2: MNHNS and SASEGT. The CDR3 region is CASSEFITEAFF. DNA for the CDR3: TGTGCCAGCAGTGAATTTATCACTGAAGCTTTCTTT.

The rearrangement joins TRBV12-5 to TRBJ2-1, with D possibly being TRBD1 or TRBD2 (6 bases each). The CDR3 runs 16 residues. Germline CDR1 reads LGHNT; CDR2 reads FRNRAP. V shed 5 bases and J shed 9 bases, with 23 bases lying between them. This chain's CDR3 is CASGVGGIGGLGEQFF. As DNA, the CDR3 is TGTGCTAGTGGTGTGGGGGGCATCGGAGGGCTAGGTGAGCAGTTCTTC.

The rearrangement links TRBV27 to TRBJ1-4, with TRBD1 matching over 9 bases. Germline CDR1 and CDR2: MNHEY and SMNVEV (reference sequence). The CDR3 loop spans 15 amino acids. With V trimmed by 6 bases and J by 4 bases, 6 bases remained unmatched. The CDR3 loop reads CASRQGALGNEKLFF. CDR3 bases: TGTGCCAGCAGACAGGGGGCGCTTGGTAATGAAAAACTGTTTTTT.

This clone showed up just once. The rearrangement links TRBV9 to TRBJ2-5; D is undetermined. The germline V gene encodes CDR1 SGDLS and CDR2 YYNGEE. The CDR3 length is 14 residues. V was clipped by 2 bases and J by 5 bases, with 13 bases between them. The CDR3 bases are TGTGCCAGCAGCGTCCGATTTTCCGGGGAGACCCAGTACTTC. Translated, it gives CASSVRFSGETQYF.

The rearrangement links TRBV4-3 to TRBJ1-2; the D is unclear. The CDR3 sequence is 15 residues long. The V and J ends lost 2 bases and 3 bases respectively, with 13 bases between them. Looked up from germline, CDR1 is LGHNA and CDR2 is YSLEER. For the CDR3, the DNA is TGCGCCAGCAGCCAATTAGGAGTAAACGACTATGGCTACACCTTC. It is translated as CASSQLGVNDYGYTF.

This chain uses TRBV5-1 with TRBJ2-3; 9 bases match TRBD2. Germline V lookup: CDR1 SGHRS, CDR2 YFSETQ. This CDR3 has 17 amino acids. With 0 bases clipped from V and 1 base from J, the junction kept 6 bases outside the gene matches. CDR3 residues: CASSLVLGGRGTDTQYF. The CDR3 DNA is TGCGCCAGCAGCTTGGTCCTAGGCGGGAGGGGCACAGATACGCAGTATTTT.

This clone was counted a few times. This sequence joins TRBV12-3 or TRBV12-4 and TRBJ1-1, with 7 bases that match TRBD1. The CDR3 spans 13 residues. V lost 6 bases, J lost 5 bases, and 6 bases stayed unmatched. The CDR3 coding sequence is TGTGCCAGCAGCCTTTACAGGGGAACTGAAGCTTTCTTT. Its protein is CASSLYRGTEAFF.

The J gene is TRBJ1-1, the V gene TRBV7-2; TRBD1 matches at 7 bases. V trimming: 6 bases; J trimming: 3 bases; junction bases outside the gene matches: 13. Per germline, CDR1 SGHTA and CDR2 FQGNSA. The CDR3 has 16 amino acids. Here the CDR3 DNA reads TGTGCCAGCAGGACACAGGGGTTAAGGGTTGACACTGAAGCTTTCTTT. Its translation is CASRTQGLRVDTEAFF.

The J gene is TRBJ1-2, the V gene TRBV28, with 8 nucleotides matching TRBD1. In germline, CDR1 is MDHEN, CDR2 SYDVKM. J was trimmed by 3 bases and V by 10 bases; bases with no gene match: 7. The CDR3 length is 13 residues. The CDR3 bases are TGTGCCACCCGACAGGGGAACGACTATGGCTACACCTTC. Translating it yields CATRQGNDYGYTF.

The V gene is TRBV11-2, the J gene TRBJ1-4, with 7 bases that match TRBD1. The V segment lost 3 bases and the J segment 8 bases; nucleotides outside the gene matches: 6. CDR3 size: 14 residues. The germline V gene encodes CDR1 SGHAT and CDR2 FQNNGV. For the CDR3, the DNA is TGTGCCAGCAGCTTGGGTCAGGGGGGCGAAAAACTGTTTTTT. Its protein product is CASSLGQGGEKLFF.

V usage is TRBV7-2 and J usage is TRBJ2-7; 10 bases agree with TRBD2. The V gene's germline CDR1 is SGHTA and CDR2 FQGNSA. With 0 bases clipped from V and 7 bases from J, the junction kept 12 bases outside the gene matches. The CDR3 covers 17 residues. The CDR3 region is CASSLARKGTSVLEQYF. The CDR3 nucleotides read TGTGCCAGCAGCTTAGCGAGGAAAGGGACTAGCGTACTGGAGCAGTACTTC.

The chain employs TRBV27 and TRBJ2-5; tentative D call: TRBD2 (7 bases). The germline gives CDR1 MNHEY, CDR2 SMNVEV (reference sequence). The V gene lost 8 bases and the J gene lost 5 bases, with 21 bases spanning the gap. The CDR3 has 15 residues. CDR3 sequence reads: CASLPAGAQGETQYF. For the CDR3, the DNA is TGTGCCAGCCTCCCTGCGGGGGCCCAGGGGGAGACCCAGTACTTC.

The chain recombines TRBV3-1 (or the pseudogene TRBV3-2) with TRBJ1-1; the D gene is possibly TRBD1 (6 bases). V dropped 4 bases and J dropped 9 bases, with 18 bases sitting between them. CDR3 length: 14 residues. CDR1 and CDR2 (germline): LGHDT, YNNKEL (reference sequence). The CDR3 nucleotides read TGTGCCAGCAGCCCCACCCTTGGCAGGGGCAAAGCTTTCTTT. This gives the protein CASSPTLGRGKAFF.

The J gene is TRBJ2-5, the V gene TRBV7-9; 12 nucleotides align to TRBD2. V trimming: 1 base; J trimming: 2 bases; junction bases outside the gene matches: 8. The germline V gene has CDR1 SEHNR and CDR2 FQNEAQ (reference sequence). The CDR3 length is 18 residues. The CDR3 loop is CASSLGGLAGKLQETQYF. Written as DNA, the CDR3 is TGTGCCAGCAGCTTAGGAGGACTAGCGGGGAAATTACAAGAGACCCAGTACTTC.

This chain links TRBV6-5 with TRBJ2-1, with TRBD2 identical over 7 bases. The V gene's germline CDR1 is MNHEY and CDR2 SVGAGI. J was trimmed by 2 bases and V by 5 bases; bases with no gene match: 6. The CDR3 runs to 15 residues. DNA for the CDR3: TGTGCCAGCAGTCTGACTAGCCGCCCCTACAATGAGCAGTTCTTC. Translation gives CASSLTSRPYNEQFF.

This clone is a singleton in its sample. CDR3 region: CASSLGTHAYEQYF. Here the CDR3 DNA reads TGTGCCAGCAGCTTAGGGACTCATGCCTACGAGCAGTACTTC. This chain links TRBV7-2 with TRBJ2-7; weak D call: TRBD2 (5 bases). The CDR3 runs to 14 residues. V was trimmed by 1 base and J by 2 bases, leaving 9 bases between them. Germline V lookup: CDR1 SGHTA, CDR2 FQGNSA.

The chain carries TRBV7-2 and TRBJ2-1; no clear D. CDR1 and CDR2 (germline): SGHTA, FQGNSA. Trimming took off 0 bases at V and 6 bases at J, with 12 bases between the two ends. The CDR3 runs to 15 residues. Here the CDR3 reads CASSLAERLTNEQFF. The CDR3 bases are TGTGCCAGCAGCTTAGCGGAGCGACTGACCAATGAGCAGTTCTTC.

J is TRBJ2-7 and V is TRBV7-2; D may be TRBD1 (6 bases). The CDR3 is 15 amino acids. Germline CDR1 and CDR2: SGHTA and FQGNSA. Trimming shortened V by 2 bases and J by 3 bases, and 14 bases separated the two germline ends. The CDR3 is CASSLFSGQNYEQYF. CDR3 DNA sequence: TGTGCCAGCAGCTTATTCAGTGGACAGAACTACGAGCAGTACTTC.

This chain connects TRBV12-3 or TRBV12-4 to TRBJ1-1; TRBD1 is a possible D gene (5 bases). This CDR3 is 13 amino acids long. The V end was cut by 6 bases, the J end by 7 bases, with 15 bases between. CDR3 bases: TGTGCCAGCAGCAAAACCCCAGGGCTTGAAGCTTTCTTT. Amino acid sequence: CASSKTPGLEAFF.

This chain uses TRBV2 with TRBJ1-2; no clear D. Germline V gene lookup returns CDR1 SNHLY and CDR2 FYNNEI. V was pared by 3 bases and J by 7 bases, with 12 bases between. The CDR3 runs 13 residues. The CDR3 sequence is CASSEAALSGYTF. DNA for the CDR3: TGTGCCAGCAGTGAGGCCGCTCTCTCTGGCTACACCTTC.

The CDR3 loop reads CSASFFSGVSEQYF. The CDR3 DNA follows: TGCAGTGCTAGTTTCTTCTCTGGAGTTAGCGAGCAGTACTTC. The chain recombines TRBV20-1 with TRBJ2-7; D ambiguous. CDR1 and CDR2 (germline): DFQATT, SNEGSKA (reference sequence). The CDR3 covers 14 residues. The V and J ends lost 3 bases and 6 bases respectively, with 18 bases between them.

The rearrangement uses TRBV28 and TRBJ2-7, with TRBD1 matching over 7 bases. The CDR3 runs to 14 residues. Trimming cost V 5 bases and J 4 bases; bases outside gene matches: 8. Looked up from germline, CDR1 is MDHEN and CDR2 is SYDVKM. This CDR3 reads CASSPSDREYEQYF. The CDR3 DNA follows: TGTGCCAGCAGTCCTTCCGACAGGGAGTACGAGCAGTACTTC.

This chain's CDR3 is CASSKLTGKNQPQHF. The CDR3 DNA is TGTGCCAGCAGTAAATTGACAGGAAAAAATCAGCCCCAGCATTTT. The chain is built from TRBV2 and TRBJ1-5, with D tentatively TRBD1 (6 bases). The CDR3 totals 15 residues. The germline V gene encodes CDR1 SNHLY and CDR2 FYNNEI. Between the trimmed V and J ends, which lost 5 bases and 4 bases, there was a span of 15 bases.